What follows are 29 T cell receptor beta chains derived from one specimen sequenced in a study of T cells expressing NK-cell markers. TCRdb reprocessed the 5' RACE reads, with one entry per CDR3 protein and no DNA. The sample is made up of hundreds of thousands of distinct CDR3 sequences, and the top ten hold 4% to 5% of it. The sequenced material came from blood T cells: a sorted CD56 or NKG2C T cell subset, CD4+ or CD8+ T cells, or bulk PBMC T cells (not recorded which). Receptors were obtained from a woman aged 18 to 75 in good health.

The chain uses TRBV20-1 and TRBJ2-1; checking the TCRdb D call of TRBD1 is not possible without DNA. Per the germline V gene, CDR1 is DFQATT and CDR2 is SNEGSKA (reference sequence). The CDR3 runs 14 residues. The CDR3 here is CSAPTGLLDNEQFF.

This chain joins TRBV29-1 and TRBJ2-5; the D call from TCRdb, TRBD2, cannot be confirmed without DNA. The CDR3 has 16 residues. CDR1 and CDR2 (germline): SQVTM, ANQGSEA. The CDR3 sequence: CSVARSGTSRRETQYF.

V is TRBV11-2 and J is TRBJ1-2; TCRdb gives TRBD1 as the D gene, but with no DNA this cannot be confirmed. This CDR3 region has 14 residues. Germline V gene data show CDR1 as SGHAT and CDR2 as FQNNGV. This CDR3 is CASSFGRGEYGYTF.

The CDR3 loop reads CSVGGTGGGYTF. The V and J genes are TRBV29-1 and TRBJ1-2; TCRdb's D gene call, TRBD1, goes unchecked for lack of DNA. Germline loops: CDR1 SQVTM, CDR2 ANQGSEA. CDR3 length equals 12 residues. Full variable domain (missing parts from reference TRBV29-1 and TRBJ1-2): SAVISQKPSRDICQRGTSLTIQCQVDSQVTMMFWYRQQPGQSLTLIATANQGSEATYESGFVIDKFPISRPNLTFSTLTVSNMSPEDSSIYLCSVGGTGGGYTFGSGTRLTVV.

The chain's CDR3 is CASTQTRADSNQPQHF. The chain uses TRBV6-1 and TRBJ1-5. This CDR3 has 16 residues. CDR1 MNHNS and CDR2 SASEGT come from the germline V gene.

The chain is built from TRBV19 and TRBJ2-2. The CDR3 totals 15 residues. Germline V gene sequence: CDR1 LNHDA, CDR2 SQIVND (reference sequence). The CDR3 region is CASSIGRMNTGELFF.

The chain combines TRBV10-3 with TRBJ2-5; TCRdb selects TRBD1, and the lack of DNA leaves this call unchecked. CDR3 length: 15 residues. Germline V gene data show CDR1 as ENHRY and CDR2 as SYGVKD. CDR3 protein: CAIGDSNRGLETQYF.

The CDR3: CASSPNTYQGREDYGYTF. V is TRBV11-1 and J is TRBJ1-2. The CDR3 totals 18 residues. Per germline, CDR1 SGHAT and CDR2 FQDESV (reference sequence).

This chain uses TRBV20-1 with TRBJ1-6. Germline values: CDR1 DFQATT, CDR2 SNEGSKA (reference sequence). The CDR3 runs to 17 residues. This chain's CDR3 is CSARTGPQISYNSPLHF.

This sequence joins TRBV7-2 and TRBJ1-1; the D gene TCRdb calls, TRBD1, cannot be checked with no DNA. Germline V CDR1 and CDR2: SGHTA, FQGNSA. The CDR3 extends over 18 amino acids. This chain's CDR3 is CASSLAFGGGIEPIEAFF.

The V gene is TRBV29-1, the J gene TRBJ1-5; TCRdb calls TRBD1, which cannot be checked without DNA. The CDR3 has 14 residues. CDR1 is SQVTM, CDR2 ANQGSEA, per germline. The CDR3: CSVALGQGDQPQHF.

This chain connects TRBV6-5 to TRBJ1-5. This CDR3 region has 14 residues. Germline CDR1 and CDR2: MNHEY and SVGAGI. CDR3 amino acids: CASSYQTQLQPQHF.

The CDR3 region is CASSLTGARHF. This chain links TRBV12-3 or TRBV12-4 with TRBJ1-5; the D gene TCRdb calls, TRBD1, cannot be checked with no DNA. The CDR3 spans 11 residues.

The rearrangement joins TRBV5-1 to TRBJ1-1; TCRdb outputs TRBD1, but without DNA this stays unchecked. CDR3 size: 16 residues. Germline V gene sequence: CDR1 SGHRS, CDR2 YFSETQ. The CDR3: CASSPGQGAMDTEAFF.

This chain links TRBV20-1 with TRBJ2-5; TCRdb's assignment of TRBD2 cannot be checked, as there is no DNA. CDR3 size: 16 residues. Germline V gene lookup returns CDR1 DFQATT and CDR2 SNEGSKA (reference sequence). The CDR3 region is CSAIPQREGLGETQYF.

V is TRBV24-1 and J is TRBJ2-1. This CDR3 region has 15 residues. CDR1 is KGHDR, CDR2 SFDVKD, per germline. CDR3 region: CATSDYKETNNEQFF.

This rearrangement joins TRBV5-4 to TRBJ2-3; with no DNA, the TCRdb D assignment of TRBD1 cannot be verified. Germline V CDR1 and CDR2: SGHNT, YYREEE (reference sequence). The CDR3 contains 15 residues. Here the CDR3 reads CASSLGRGPGDTQYF. The full variable domain, rest sourced from reference TRBV5-4 and TRBJ2-3, is ETGVTQSPTHLIKTRGQQVTLRCSSQSGHNTVSWYQQALGQGPQFIFQYYREEENGRGNFPPRFSGLQFPNYSSELNVNALELDDSALYLCASSLGRGPGDTQYFGPGTRLTVL.

V usage is TRBV5-4 and J usage is TRBJ2-3; TCRdb designates TRBD2, a call that cannot be tested without DNA. The CDR3 totals 16 residues. CDR1 and CDR2 from the germline V gene are SGHNT and YYREEE (reference sequence). The CDR3 loop reads CASSLEALGGPDTQYF.

V usage is TRBV11-1 and J usage is TRBJ2-3; the TCRdb call, TRBD1, lacks DNA for checking. Germline V CDR1 and CDR2: SGHAT, FQDESV (reference sequence). The CDR3 is 17 amino acids. The CDR3 is CASSLVRLGDSTDTQYF. The full variable domain, completed using reference TRBV11-1 and TRBJ2-3, is EAEVAQSPRYKITEKSQAVAFWCDPISGHATLYWYRQILGQGPELLVQFQDESVVDDSQLPKDRFSAERLKGVDSTLKIQPAELGDSAMYLCASSLVRLGDSTDTQYFGPGTRLTVL.

The chain joins TRBV14 to TRBJ1-2; as DNA is missing, the TRBD1 call by TCRdb cannot be tested. Per germline, CDR1 SGHDN and CDR2 FVKESK. This CDR3 has 14 amino acids. CDR3 protein: CASSQDRGHYGYTF.

J is TRBJ2-1 and V is TRBV7-2; TCRdb names TRBD1, which stays unverified in the absence of DNA. The CDR3 sequence is 15 residues long. The germline CDR1 and CDR2 sequences are SGHTA and FQGNSA. CDR3 residues: CASSPGRVSYNEQFF.

The V and J genes are TRBV6-1 and TRBJ2-1; the TCRdb call, TRBD2, lacks DNA for checking. Germline V gives CDR1 MNHNS, CDR2 SASEGT. The CDR3 spans 16 residues. The chain's CDR3 is CASSAKGLAGDNEQFF.

The gene calls are TRBV30 and TRBJ2-6. Germline CDR1 GTSNPN, CDR2 SVGIG (reference sequence). The CDR3 is 13 amino acids. CDR3 in amino acids: CAWRWAGANVLTF. The full variable domain, rest sourced from reference TRBV30 and TRBJ2-6, is SQTIHQWPATLVQPVGSPLSLECTVEGTSNPNLYWYRQAAGRGLQLLFYSVGIGQISSEVPQNLSASRPQDRQFILSSKKLLLSDSGFYLCAWRWAGANVLTFGAGSRLTVL.

The chain is built from TRBV6-1 and TRBJ2-5; TCRdb returns TRBD2, unconfirmable since there is no DNA. From germline, CDR1 is MNHNS and CDR2 SASEGT. This CDR3 contains 20 residues. This CDR3 reads CASSEWAVRGLAGTQETQYF.

The V gene is TRBV11-2, the J gene TRBJ2-7. Germline lookup yields CDR1 SGHAT and CDR2 FQNNGV. The CDR3 consists of 12 residues. The chain's CDR3 is CASSHLSGEQYF.

This chain connects TRBV7-9 to TRBJ2-5; TCRdb indicates TRBD1, and absent DNA this call remains unverified. The CDR3 contains 15 residues. Germline assignment: CDR1 SEHNR and CDR2 FQNEAQ (reference sequence). The CDR3 is CASNTQGQVEETQYF.

This chain joins TRBV3-1 and TRBJ2-3; the D call of TRBD2 rests on TCRdb alone, since no DNA is present to check it. Per the germline V gene, CDR1 is LGHDT and CDR2 is YNNKEL (reference sequence). The CDR3 is 18 amino acids. Here the CDR3 reads CASSQRRTSGGLTDTQYF.

The CDR3 here is CSGTGLTSGELFF. This chain uses TRBV20-1 with TRBJ2-2; TCRdb lists TRBD2, though no DNA is available to test this call. The V gene's germline CDR1 is DFQATT and CDR2 SNEGSKA (reference sequence). The CDR3 runs 13 residues.

CDR3 residues: CASSLGTGTYNEQFF. The chain carries TRBV5-4 and TRBJ2-1; as DNA is missing, the TRBD1 call by TCRdb cannot be tested. CDR1 and CDR2 from the germline V gene are SGHNT and YYREEE (reference sequence). CDR3 length: 15 residues.